This TCR beta chain came from a study of identifying expanded T cells in peripheral blood. Overall study results and limits: Over two and four weeks, about 15 and 19 clones changed, versus roughly 1.1 between replicates. Approximately 2-week clone count variance significantly increased as total template count grew.

The repertoire was sequenced with immunoSEQ multiplex PCR; TCRdb's copy has only in-frame clones and lacks some. The repertoire holds around 120,000 clones, roughly 89% seen once, with 16% in the top ten. Germline V CDR1 and CDR2: LGHNA, YSLEER. With 0 bases removed from V and 13 bases from J, the gap between germline ends came to 15 bases. This CDR3 is 14 amino acids long. Healthy donors had no documented immune events, such as infections, while sampled. Concerning this clone: Its matching antigen is unknown.

V gene TRBV4-3 combines with J gene TRBJ1-4; D gene unclear. The sample comprised blood. The TCR was taken from a person aged 18 to 70 in good health. Here the CDR3 DNA reads TGCGCCAGCAGCCAAGATTGGACGCGGTACGGACTGTTTTTT. Protein: CASSQDWTRYGLFF.